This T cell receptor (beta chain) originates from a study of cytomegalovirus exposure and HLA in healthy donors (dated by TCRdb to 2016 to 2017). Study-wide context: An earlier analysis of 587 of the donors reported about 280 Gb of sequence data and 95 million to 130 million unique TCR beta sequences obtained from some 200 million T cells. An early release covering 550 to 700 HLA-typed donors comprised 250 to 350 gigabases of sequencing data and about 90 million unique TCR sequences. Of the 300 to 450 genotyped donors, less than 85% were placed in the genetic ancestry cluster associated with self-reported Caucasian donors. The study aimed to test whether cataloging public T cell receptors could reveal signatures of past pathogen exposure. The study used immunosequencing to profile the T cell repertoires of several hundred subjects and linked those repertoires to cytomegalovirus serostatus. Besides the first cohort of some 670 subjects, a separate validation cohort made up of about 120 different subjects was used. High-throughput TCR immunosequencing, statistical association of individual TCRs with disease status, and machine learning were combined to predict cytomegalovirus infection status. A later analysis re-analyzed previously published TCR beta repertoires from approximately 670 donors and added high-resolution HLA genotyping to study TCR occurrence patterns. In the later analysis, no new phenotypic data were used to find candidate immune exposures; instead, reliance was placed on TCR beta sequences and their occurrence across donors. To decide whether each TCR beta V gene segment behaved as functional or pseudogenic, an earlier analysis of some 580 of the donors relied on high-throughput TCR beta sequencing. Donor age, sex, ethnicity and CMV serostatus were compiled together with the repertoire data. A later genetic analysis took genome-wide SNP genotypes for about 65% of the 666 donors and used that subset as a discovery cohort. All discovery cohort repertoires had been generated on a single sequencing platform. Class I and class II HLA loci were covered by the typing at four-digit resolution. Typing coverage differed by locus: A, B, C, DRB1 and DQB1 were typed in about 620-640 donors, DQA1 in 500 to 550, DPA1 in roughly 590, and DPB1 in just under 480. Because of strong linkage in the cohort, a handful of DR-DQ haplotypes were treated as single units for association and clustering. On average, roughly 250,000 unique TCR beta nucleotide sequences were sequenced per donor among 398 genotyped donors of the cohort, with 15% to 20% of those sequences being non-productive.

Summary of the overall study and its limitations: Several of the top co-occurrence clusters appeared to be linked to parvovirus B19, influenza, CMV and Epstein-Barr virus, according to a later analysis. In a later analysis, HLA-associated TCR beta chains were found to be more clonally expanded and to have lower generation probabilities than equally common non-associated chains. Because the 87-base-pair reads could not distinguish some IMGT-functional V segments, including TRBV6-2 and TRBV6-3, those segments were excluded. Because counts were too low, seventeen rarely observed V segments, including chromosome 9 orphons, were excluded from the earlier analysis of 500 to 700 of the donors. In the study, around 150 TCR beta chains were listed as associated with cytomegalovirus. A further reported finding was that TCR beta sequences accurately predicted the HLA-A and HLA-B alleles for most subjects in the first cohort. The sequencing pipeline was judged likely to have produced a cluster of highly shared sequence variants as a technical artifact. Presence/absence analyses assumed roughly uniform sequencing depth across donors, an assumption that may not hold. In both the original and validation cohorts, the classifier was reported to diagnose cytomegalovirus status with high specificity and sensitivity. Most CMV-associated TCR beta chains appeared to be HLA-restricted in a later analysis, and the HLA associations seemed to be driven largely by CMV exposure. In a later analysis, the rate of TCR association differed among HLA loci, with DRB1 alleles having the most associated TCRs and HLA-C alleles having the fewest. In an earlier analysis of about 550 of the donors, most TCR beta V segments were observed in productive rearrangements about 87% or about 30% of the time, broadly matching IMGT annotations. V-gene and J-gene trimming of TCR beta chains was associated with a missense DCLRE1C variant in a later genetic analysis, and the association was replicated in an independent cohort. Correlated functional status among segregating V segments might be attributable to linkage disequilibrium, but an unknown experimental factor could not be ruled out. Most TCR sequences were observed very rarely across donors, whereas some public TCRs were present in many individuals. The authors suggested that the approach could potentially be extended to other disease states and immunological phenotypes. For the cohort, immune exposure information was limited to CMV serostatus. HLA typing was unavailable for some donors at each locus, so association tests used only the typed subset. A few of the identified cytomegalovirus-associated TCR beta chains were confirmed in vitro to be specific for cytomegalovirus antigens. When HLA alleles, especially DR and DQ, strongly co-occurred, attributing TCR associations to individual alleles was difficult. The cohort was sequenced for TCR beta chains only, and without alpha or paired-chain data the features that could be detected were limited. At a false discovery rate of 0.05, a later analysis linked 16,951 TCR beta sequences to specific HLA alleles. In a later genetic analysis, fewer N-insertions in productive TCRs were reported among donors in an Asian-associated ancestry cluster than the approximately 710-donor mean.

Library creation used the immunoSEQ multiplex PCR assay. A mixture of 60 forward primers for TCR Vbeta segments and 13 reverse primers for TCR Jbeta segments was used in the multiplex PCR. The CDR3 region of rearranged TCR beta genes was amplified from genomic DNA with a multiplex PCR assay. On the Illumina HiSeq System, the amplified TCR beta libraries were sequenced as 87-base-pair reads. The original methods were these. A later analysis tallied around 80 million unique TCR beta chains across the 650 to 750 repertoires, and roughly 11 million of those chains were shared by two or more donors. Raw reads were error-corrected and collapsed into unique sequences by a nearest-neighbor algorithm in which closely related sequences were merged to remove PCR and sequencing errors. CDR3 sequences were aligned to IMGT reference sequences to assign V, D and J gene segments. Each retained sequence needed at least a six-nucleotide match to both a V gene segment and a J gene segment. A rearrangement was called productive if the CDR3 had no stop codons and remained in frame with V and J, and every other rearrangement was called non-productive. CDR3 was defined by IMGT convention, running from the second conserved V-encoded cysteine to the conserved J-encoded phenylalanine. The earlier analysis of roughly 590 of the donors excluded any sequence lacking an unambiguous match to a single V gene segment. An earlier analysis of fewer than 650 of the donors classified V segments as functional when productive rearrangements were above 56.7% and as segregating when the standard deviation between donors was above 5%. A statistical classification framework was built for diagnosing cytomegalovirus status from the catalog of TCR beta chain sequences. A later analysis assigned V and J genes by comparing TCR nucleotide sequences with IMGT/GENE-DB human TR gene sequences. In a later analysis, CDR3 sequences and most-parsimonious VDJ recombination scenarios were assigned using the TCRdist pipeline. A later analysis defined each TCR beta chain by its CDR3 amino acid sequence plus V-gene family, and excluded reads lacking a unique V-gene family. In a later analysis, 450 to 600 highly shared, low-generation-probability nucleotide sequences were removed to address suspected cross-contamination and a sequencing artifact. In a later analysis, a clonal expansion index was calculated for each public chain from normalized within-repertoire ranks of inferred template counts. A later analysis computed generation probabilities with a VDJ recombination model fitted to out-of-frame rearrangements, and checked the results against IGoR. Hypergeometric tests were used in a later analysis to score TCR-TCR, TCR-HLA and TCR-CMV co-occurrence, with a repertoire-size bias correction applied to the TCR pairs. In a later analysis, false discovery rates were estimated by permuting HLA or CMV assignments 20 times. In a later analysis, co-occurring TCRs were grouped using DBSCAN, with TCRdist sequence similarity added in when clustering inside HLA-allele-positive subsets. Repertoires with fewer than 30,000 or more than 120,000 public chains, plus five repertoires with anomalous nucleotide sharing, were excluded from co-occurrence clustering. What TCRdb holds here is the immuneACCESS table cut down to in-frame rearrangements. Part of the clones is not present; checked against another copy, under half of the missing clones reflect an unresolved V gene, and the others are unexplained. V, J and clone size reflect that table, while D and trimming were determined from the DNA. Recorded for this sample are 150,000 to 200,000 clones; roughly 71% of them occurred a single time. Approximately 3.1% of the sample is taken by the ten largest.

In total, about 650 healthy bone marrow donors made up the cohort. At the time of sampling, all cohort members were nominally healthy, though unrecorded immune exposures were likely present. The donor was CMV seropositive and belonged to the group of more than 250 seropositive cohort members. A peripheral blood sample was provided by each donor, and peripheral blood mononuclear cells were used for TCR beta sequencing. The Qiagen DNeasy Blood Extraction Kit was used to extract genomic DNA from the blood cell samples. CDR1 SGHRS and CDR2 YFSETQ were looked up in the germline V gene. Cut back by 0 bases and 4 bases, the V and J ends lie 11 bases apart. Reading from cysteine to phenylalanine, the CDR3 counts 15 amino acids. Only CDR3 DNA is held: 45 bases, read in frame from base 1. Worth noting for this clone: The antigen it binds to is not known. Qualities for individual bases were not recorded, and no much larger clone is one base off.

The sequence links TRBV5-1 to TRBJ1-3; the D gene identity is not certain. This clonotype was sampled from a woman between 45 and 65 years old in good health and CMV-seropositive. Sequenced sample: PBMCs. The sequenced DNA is TGCGCCAGCAGCTTGGAGCAGCCGGGGGGAAACACCATATATTTT. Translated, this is CASSLEQPGGNTIYF.